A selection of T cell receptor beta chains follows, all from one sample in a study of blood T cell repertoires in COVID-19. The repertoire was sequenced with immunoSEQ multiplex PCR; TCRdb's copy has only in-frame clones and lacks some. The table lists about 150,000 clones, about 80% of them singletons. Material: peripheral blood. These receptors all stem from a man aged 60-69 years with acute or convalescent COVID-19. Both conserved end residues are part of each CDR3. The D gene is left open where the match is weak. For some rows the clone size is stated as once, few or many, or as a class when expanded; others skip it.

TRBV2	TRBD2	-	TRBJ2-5	CASSQRTSGILPYF	TGTGCCAGCAGTCAGAGGACTAGCGGGATACTTCCGTACTTC
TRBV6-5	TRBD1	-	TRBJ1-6	CASSYRAGGGNSPLHF	TGTGCCAGCAGTTATCGGGCAGGGGGAGGTAATTCACCCCTCCACTTT
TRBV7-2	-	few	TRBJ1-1	CASSLVRSVNAEAFF	TGTGCCAGCAGCTTAGTACGGTCGGTGAACGCTGAAGCTTTCTTT
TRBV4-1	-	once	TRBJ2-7	CASSQAAGLPYEQYF	TGCGCCAGCAGCCAAGCGGCAGGACTTCCCTACGAGCAGTACTTC
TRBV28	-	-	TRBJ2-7	CASNGGTASEQYF	TGTGCCAGCAACGGAGGGACCGCCAGCGAGCAGTACTTC
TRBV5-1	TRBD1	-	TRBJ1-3	CASSDRQGGRNTIYF	TGCGCCAGCAGCGATCGACAGGGCGGGAGGAACACCATATATTTT
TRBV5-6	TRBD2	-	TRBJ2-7	CASSLYSAGHYEQYF	TGTGCCAGCAGCTTGTATTCAGCGGGGCACTACGAGCAGTACTTC
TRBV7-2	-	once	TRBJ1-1	CASSLVLLEGVEAFF	TGTGCCAGCAGCTTAGTGTTATTGGAGGGCGTCGAAGCTTTCTTT
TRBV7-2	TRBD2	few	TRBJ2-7	CASSLDGGRGGKEQYF	TGTGCCAGCAGCTTAGATGGTGGACGGGGGGGTAAAGAGCAGTACTTC
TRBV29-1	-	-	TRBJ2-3	CSASTRTDTQYF	TGCAGCGCATCCACTAGGACAGATACGCAGTATTTT
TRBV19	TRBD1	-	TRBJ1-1	CASSLQGAFTEAFF	TGTGCCAGTAGTTTACAGGGGGCCTTCACTGAAGCTTTCTTT
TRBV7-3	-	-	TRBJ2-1	CASSLTQGGGYNEQFF	TGTGCCAGCAGCTTAACCCAGGGAGGGGGATACAATGAGCAGTTCTTC
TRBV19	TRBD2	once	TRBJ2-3	CASSSTSGGTDTQYF	TGTGCCAGTAGTTCGACTAGCGGGGGCACAGATACGCAGTATTTT
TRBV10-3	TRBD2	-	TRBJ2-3	CAISESLKSGTSGGTDTQYF	TGTGCCATCAGTGAGTCGCTGAAATCCGGGACTAGCGGGGGGACAGATACGCAGTATTTT
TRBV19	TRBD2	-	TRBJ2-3	CASSRTSGASTDTQYF	TGTGCCAGTAGTAGAACTAGCGGGGCTAGCACAGATACGCAGTATTTT
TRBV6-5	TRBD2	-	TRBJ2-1	CASSYGGREHEQFF	TGTGCCAGCAGTTACGGCGGGAGGGAGCATGAGCAGTTCTTC
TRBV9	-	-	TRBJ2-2	CASSVAGVTGELFF	TGTGCCAGCAGCGTAGCTGGAGTCACCGGGGAGCTGTTTTTT
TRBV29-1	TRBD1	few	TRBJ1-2	CSVGGDRDNYGYTF	TGCAGCGTTGGAGGGGACAGGGATAACTATGGCTACACCTTC
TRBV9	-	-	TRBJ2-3	CASTPRGGAGDTQYF	TGTGCCAGCACCCCAAGGGGGGGGGCAGGAGATACGCAGTATTTT
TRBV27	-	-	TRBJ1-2	CACRPGVGYTF	TGTGCCTGCCGGCCGGGTGTTGGCTACACCTTC
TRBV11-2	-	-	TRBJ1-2	CASSLDRGYGYTF	TGTGCCAGCAGCTTAGACAGGGGCTATGGCTACACCTTC
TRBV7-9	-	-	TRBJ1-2	CASSPAGQYGYTF	TGTGCCAGCAGCCCCGCAGGTCAATATGGCTACACCTTC
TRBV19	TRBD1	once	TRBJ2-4	CASSNWLGTGVNIQYF	TGTGCCAGTAGTAATTGGCTTGGGACAGGGGTAAACATTCAGTACTTC
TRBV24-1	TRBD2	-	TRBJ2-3	CATQGLAGGDTQYF	TGTGCCACTCAAGGACTAGCGGGAGGCGATACGCAGTATTTT
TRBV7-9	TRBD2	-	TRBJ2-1	CASSQTSGRHNEQFF	TGTGCCAGCAGCCAGACTAGCGGCCGTCACAATGAGCAGTTCTTC
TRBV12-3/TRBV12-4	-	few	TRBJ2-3	CASSSGVTDTQYF	TGTGCCAGCTCGTCCGGGGTCACAGATACGCAGTATTTT
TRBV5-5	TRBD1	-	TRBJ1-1	CASSWGQGATEAFF	TGTGCCAGCAGCTGGGGACAGGGGGCTACTGAAGCTTTCTTT
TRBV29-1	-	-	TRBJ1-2	CSVGGKGYGYTF	TGCAGCGTTGGCGGGAAAGGGTATGGCTACACCTTC
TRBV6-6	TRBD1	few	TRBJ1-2	CASSYGQGTFYGYTF	TGTGCCAGCAGTTATGGACAGGGCACATTCTATGGCTACACCTTC
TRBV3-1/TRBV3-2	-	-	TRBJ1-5	CASSQDGYSNQPQHF	TGTGCCAGCAGCCAAGACGGGTATAGCAATCAGCCCCAGCATTTT
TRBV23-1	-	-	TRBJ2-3	CASSQSVPRRGTDTQYF	TGCGCCAGCAGTCAATCGGTTCCTCGGAGGGGCACAGATACGCAGTATTTT